This TCR beta chain originates from a study of beta chain features in type 1 diabetes. Investigators reverse transcribed all isolated RNA, so they sequenced expressed TCRB transcripts. The study sequenced naive, central memory and regulatory T cell samples to an average of about 4 million reads. Assay used: immunoSEQ multiplex PCR; TCRdb lists only in-frame clones, some missing. Of roughly 380,000 clones in the sample, 15% to 20% are singletons; the top ten hold 0.044%. This clone appeared a few times. The antigen remains unidentified. Study-level findings and limits: Whatever favoring of shorter templates PCR might show would apply equally to patients and controls. For Type 1 diabetes patients, all four CD4+ subsets carried TCRB CDR3s that were moderately but significantly shorter.

The clonotype originates from a woman aged 18-30 years in good health. Sequencing was done on a sample of naive CD4+ T cells from blood.

The CDR3: CASSAGTVANYGYTF. The CDR3 DNA reads as TGTGCCAGCAGTGCCGGGACAGTAGCTAACTATGGCTACACCTTC. This chain connects TRBV6-5 to TRBJ1-2; TRBD1 aligns across 7 bases. Trimming took 5 bases from V and 0 from J; bases not matched to a gene: 6. CDR1 MNHEY and CDR2 SVGAGI come from the germline V gene. The CDR3 totals 15 residues.